What follows is one TCR beta chain and its context. What it binds is not known. This entry comes from a study of cytomegalovirus exposure and HLA in healthy donors. The wider study: The same platform was used for the 90 to 150 validation repertoires as for the 600 to 700 first-cohort repertoires, as reported in a later analysis.

Clones were read by immunoSEQ multiplex PCR, and TCRdb kept only the in-frame ones, dropping some. The sample lists about 47,000 clones; 90% to 95% were seen once. Findings and caveats of the study: TCR sequences were mostly rare, though some public TCRs occurred in many donors.

Germline values: CDR1 SGHTA, CDR2 FQGNSA. The length of the CDR3 is 14 residues. V was clipped by 4 bases and J by 1 base; unmatched bases: 3. This receptor was identified in a man between 18 and 29 years old in good health and CMV-seronegative. The chain links TRBV7-2 to TRBJ2-7; 8 bases map to TRBD1. The sample was PBMCs. The CDR3 nucleotides are TGTGCCAGCAGCTCGGACAGGGCGTCCTACGAGCAGTACTTC. It yields the protein CASSSDRASYEQYF.